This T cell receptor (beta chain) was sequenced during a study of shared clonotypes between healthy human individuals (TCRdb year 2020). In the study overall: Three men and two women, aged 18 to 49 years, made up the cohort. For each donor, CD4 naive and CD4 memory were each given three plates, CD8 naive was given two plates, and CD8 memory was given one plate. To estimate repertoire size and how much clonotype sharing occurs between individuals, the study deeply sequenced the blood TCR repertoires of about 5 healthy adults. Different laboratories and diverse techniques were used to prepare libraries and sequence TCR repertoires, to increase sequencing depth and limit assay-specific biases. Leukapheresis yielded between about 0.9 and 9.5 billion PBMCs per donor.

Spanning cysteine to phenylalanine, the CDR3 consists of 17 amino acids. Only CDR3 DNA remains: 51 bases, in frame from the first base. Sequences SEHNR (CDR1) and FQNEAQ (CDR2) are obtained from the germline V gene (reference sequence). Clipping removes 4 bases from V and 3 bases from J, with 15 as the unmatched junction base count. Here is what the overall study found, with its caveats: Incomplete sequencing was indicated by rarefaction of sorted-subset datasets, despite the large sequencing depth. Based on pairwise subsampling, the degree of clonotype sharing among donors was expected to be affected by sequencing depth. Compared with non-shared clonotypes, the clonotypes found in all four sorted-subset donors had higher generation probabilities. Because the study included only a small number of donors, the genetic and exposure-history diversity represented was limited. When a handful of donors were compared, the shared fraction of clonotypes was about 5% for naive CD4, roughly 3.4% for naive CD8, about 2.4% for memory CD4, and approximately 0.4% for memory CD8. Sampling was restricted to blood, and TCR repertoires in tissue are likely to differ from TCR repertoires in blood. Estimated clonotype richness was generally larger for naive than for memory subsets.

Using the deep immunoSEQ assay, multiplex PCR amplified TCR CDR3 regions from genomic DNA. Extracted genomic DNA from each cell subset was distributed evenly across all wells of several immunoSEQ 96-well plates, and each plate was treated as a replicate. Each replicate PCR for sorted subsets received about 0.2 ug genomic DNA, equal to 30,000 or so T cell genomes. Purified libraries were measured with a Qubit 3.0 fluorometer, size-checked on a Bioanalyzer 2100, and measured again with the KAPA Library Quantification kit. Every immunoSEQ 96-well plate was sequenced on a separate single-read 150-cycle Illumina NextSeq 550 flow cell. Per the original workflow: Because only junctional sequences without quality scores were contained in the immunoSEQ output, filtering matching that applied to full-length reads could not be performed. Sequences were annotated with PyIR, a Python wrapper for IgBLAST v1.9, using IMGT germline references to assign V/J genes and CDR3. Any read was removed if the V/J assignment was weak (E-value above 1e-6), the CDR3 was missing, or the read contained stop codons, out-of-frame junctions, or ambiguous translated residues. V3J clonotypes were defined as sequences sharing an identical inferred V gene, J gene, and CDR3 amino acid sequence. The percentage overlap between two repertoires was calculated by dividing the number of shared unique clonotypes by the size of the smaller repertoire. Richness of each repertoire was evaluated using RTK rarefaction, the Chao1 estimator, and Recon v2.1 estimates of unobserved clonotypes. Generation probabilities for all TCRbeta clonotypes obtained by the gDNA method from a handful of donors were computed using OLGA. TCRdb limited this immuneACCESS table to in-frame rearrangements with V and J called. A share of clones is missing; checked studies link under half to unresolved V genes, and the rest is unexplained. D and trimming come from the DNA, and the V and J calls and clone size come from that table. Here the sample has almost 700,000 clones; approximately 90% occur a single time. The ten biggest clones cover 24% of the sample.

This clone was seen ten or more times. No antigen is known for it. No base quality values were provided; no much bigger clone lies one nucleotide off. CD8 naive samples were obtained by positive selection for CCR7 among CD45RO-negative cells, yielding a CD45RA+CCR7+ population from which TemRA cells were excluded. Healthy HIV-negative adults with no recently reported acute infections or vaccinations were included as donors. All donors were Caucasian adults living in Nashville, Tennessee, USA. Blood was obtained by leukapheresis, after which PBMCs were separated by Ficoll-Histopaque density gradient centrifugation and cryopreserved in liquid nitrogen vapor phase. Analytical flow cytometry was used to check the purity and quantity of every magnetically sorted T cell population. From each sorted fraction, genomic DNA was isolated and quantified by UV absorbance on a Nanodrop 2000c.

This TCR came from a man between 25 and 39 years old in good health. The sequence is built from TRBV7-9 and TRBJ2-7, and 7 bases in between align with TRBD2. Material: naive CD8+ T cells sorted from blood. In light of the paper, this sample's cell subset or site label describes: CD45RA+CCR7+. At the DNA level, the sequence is TGTGCCAGCAGCTCCCCCAAGAGGGCGGGAGAGGTCTACGAGCAGTACTTC. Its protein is CASSSPKRAGEVYEQYF.